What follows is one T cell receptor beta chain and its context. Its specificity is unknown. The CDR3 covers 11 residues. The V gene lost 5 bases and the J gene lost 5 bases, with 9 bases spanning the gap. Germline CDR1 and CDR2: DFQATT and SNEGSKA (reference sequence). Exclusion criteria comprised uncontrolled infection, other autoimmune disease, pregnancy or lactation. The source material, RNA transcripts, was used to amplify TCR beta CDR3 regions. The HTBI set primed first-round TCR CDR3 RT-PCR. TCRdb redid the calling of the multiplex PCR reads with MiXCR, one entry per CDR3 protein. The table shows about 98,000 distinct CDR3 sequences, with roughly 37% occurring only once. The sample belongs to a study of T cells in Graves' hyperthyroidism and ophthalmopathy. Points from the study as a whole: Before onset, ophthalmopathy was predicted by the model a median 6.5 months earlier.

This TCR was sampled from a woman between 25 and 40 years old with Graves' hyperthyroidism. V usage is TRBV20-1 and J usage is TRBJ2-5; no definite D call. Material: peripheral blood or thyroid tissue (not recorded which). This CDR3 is CSAAPGETQYF. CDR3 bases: TGCAGTGCTGCCCCCGGCGAGACCCAGTACTTC.